The rows below give T cell receptor beta chains drawn from one sample of a study of identical twins. TCRdb re-called the 5' RACE reads through MiXCR, storing one row per CDR3 protein. The sample includes some 570,000 distinct CDR3 sequences, approximately 20% of them seen just once. These data were likewise used in another study, on yellow fever vaccine responses in identical twins.

Input material: CD4+ T cells sorted from blood. The receptors were gathered from a woman aged 18-30 years in good health. CDR3s include the opening cysteine and the closing phenylalanine or tryptophan. Each record gives: clone size, J gene, V gene, CDR3 protein. Only some rows state a clone size, as once, few, many or a class for expanded clones.

>-|TRBJ1-2|TRBV29-1
CSVAPTESYGYTF
>-|TRBJ1-4|TRBV6-2/TRBV6-3
CASSYPGNKNEKLFF
>few|TRBJ1-1|TRBV11-3
CASSLESPGWGTEAFF
>-|TRBJ2-7|TRBV5-1
CASSLARDTISYEQYF
>few|TRBJ2-3|TRBV12-3/TRBV12-4
CASSSLAGYTDTQYF
>-|TRBJ2-7|TRBV29-1
CSVEDSAYEQYF
>-|TRBJ2-3|TRBV29-1
CSVDRTSGRGTDTQYF
>few|TRBJ2-1|TRBV5-1
CASSLTGLAGVSYNEQFF
>once|TRBJ2-6|TRBV29-1
CSVVSGANVLTF
>few|TRBJ2-7|TRBV10-2
CASSSDRGYYEQYF
>few|TRBJ2-7|TRBV11-1
CASSLTSGRIGVVYEQYF
>-|TRBJ2-2|TRBV10-2
CASSGATRNTGELFF
>-|TRBJ2-3|TRBV6-1
CASRQGGTQYF
>-|TRBJ2-4|TRBV6-2/TRBV6-3
CASSYSRGLTDIQYF
>-|TRBJ2-1|TRBV3-1
CASSHLGQGSYNEQFF
>many|TRBJ1-2|TRBV12-3/TRBV12-4
CASSLGSYGYTF
>-|TRBJ2-6|TRBV7-6
CASSARGGSSGANVLTF
>few|TRBJ2-1|TRBV5-1
CASSPPGSEQFF
>-|TRBJ2-2|TRBV20-1
CSARDQNAGELFF
>once|TRBJ2-7|TRBV7-6
CASSPLTGGQYF
>-|TRBJ1-1|TRBV12-3/TRBV12-4
CASQTGHRTEAFF
>-|TRBJ1-4|TRBV9
CASSVRPTNEKLFF
>-|TRBJ1-6|TRBV12-3/TRBV12-4
CASSFGGLQTPLHF
>many|TRBJ2-6|TRBV24-1
CATSDSGALVGANVLTF
>many|TRBJ2-1|TRBV6-5
CASSSDNSGRAVYNEQFF
>few|TRBJ2-5|TRBV5-1
CASSRPTGVQETQYF
>-|TRBJ2-3|TRBV5-1
CASSPQGATTDTQYF
>-|TRBJ2-1|TRBV19
CASSPRNNEQFF
>-|TRBJ2-2|TRBV6-5
CASSSGTSGNLGTGELFF
>-|TRBJ2-3|TRBV4-1
CASSPQESGGTGRGSDTQYF
>-|TRBJ2-1|TRBV7-2
CASSPSWDEQFF
>few|TRBJ2-3|TRBV29-1
CSVPVGSQGYADTQYF
>-|TRBJ2-7|TRBV12-3/TRBV12-4
CASSYRTSGKFYEQYF
>few|TRBJ2-3|TRBV29-1
CSVERGAADTQYF
>-|TRBJ2-2|TRBV12-3/TRBV12-4
CASSLAQGLRTGELFF
>-|TRBJ2-3|TRBV9
CASSVKTGVYVGDTQYF
>few|TRBJ2-1|TRBV11-2
CASNRGQFSYNEQFF
>many|TRBJ1-1|TRBV5-1
CASSFGQGANTEAFF
>-|TRBJ2-3|TRBV24-1
CATSDPIAGGGGTDTQYF
>-|TRBJ2-7|TRBV2
CASDTPLRDRARYEQYF
>-|TRBJ1-2|TRBV29-1
CSVGSFRAGDGYTF
>-|TRBJ2-2|TRBV4-1
CASRGVANTGELFF
>-|TRBJ2-5|TRBV5-1
CASSRQRGSSQETQYF
>once|TRBJ2-7|TRBV19
CASSIWLAGGNEQYF
>-|TRBJ2-1|TRBV27
CASRGGGTNYNEQFF